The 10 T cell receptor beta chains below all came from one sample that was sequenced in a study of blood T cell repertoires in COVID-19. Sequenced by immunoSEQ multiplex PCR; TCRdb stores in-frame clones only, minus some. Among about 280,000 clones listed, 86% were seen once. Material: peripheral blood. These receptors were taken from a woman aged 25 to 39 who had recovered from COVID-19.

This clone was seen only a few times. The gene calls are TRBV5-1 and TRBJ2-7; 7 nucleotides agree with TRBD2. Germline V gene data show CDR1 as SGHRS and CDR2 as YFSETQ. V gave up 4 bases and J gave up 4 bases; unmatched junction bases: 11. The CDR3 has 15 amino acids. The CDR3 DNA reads TGCGCCAGCAGCCTGAACAGCGGGGCTCAATACGAGCAGTACTTC. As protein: CASSLNSGAQYEQYF. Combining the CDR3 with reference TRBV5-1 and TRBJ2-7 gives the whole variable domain KAGVTQTPRYLIKTRGQQVTLSCSPISGHRSVSWYQQTPGQGLQFLFEYFSETQRNKGNFPGRFSGRQFSNSRSEMNVSTLELGDSALYLCASSLNSGAQYEQYFGPGTRLTVT.

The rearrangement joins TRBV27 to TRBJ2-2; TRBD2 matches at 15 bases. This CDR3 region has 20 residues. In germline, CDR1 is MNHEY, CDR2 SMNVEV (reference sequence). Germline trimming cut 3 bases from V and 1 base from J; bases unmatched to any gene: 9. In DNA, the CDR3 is TGTGCCAGCAGTTTTCGGCCTACGGGACTAGCGGGGGGGAACACCGGGGAGCTGTTTTTT. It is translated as CASSFRPTGLAGGNTGELFF.

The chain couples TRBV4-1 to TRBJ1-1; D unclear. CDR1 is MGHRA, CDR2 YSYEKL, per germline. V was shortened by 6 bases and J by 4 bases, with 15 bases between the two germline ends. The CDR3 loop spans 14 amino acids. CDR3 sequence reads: CASRGGPGSTEAFF. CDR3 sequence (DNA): TGCGCCAGCAGGGGAGGACCTGGGAGCACTGAAGCTTTCTTT.

The CDR3 DNA reads as TGTGCCAGCAGTCGAAAAGGGGCAGATACGCAGTATTTT. Protein product: CASSRKGADTQYF. V and J are TRBV7-2 and TRBJ2-3; perhaps TRBD1 as D (5 bases). The CDR3 is 13 residues long. Germline values: CDR1 SGHTA, CDR2 FQGNSA. V gave up 6 bases and J gave up 4 bases, with 11 bases separating them.

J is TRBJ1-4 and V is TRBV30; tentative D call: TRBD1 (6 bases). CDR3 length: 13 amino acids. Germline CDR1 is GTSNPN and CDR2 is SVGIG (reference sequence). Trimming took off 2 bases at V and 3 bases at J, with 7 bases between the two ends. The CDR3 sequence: CAWSTGSNEKLFF. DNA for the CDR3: TGTGCCTGGAGTACAGGGTCTAATGAAAAACTGTTTTTT.

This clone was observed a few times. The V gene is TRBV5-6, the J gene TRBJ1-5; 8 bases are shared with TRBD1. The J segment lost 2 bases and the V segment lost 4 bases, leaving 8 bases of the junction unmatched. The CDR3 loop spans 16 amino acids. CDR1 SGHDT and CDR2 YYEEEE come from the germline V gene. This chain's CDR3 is CASSTGTGMRNQPQHF. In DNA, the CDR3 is TGTGCCAGCAGCACGGGGACAGGCATGCGCAATCAGCCCCAGCATTTT. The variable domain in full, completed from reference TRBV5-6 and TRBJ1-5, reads DAGVTQSPTHLIKTRGQQVTLRCSPKSGHDTVSWYQQALGQGPQFIFQYYEEEERQRGNFPDRFSGHQFPNYSSELNVNALLLGDSALYLCASSTGTGMRNQPQHFGDGTRLSIL.

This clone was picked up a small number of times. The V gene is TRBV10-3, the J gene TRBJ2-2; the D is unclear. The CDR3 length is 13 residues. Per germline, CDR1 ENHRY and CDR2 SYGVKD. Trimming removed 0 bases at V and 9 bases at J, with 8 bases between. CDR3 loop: CAISESLGRELFF. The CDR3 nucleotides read TGTGCCATCAGTGAGTCCCTTGGGCGGGAGCTGTTTTTT.

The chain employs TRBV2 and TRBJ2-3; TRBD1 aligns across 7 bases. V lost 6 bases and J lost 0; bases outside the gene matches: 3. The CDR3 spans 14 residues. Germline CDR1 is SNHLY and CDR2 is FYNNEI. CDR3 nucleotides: TGTGCCAGCAGCGGGGACAGTAGCACAGATACGCAGTATTTT. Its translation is CASSGDSSTDTQYF.

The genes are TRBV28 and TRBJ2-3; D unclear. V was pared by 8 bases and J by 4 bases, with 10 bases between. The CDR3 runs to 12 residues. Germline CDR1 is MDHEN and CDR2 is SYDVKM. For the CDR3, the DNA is TGTGCCAGCTCCGAGGCGGCAGATACGCAGTATTTT. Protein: CASSEAADTQYF. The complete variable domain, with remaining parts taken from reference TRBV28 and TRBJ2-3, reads DVKVTQSSRYLVKRTGEKVFLECVQDMDHENMFWYRQDPGLGLRLIYFSYDVKMKEKGDIPEGYSVSREKKERFSLILESASTNQTSMYLCASSEAADTQYFGPGTRLTVL.

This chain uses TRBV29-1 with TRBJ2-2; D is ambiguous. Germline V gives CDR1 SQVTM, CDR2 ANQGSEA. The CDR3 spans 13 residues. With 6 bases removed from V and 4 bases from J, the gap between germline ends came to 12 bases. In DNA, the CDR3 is TGCAGCGTCGAACGACAACGCACCGGGGAGCTGTTTTTT. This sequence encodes CSVERQRTGELFF.